This is a list of T cell receptor beta chains from one sample in a study of CD8 T cells in Susac syndrome. TCRdb independently ran MiXCR on the immunoSEQ multiplex PCR reads; one entry per CDR3 protein. The sample carries over 100,000 distinct CDR3 sequences, around 90% recorded once. Source material: CD8+ T cells from PBMCs. These receptors were collected from a human donor in good health. The CDR3 runs from the conserved cysteine through the conserved F or W. The D gene is left open where the match is weak. For some rows the clone size is stated as once, few or many, or as a class when expanded; others skip it.

clone_size	cdr3_length	d_call	v_call	j_call	cdr3_aa	cdr3_nt
NA	14	TRBD2	TRBV9	TRBJ2-3	CASSTSGGLDTQYF	TGTGCCAGTTCGACTAGCGGGGGATTGGATACGCAGTATTTT
NA	17	TRBD2	TRBV3-1	TRBJ2-1	CASSQLSSGSSYNEQFF	TGTGCCAGCAGCCAACTGTCTAGCGGGAGTTCCTACAATGAGCAGTTCTTC
NA	17	NA	TRBV3-1	TRBJ2-5	CASSYDPATETQETQYF	TGTGCCAGCAGCTACGACCCCGCGACGGAGACCCAAGAGACCCAGTACTTC
NA	14	NA	TRBV15	TRBJ2-3	CATSRGVMTDTQYF	TGTGCCACCAGCAGAGGAGTGATGACAGATACGCAGTATTTT
NA	14	NA	TRBV18	TRBJ2-5	CASSPDGARETQYF	TGTGCCAGCTCACCGGACGGGGCCAGGGAGACCCAGTACTTC
NA	14	NA	TRBV5-1	TRBJ2-7	CASSTRQESYEQYF	TGCGCCAGCAGCACCCGACAGGAGTCCTACGAGCAGTACTTC
NA	12	NA	TRBV10-3	TRBJ2-1	CAISDGLNEQFF	TGTGCCATCAGTGATGGGCTGAATGAGCAGTTCTTC
NA	16	NA	TRBV3-1	TRBJ2-7	CASSQKAGQFSYEQYF	TGTGCCAGCAGCCAAAAGGCGGGACAGTTCTCCTACGAGCAGTACTTC
NA	16	NA	TRBV5-4	TRBJ2-5	CASSFGLLREMGTQYF	TGTGCCAGCAGCTTTGGTCTGCTCCGGGAGATGGGGACCCAGTACTTC
NA	13	TRBD1	TRBV4-3	TRBJ2-1	CASSLVGQAQQFF	TGCGCCAGCAGCCTGGTAGGACAGGCGCAGCAGTTCTTC
few	15	NA	TRBV2	TRBJ2-1	CASIATGFADNEQFF	TGTGCCAGCATCGCTACAGGGTTTGCGGACAATGAGCAGTTCTTC
once	14	NA	TRBV6-2/TRBV6-3	TRBJ2-2	CASSYYGVTGELFF	TGTGCCAGCAGTTACTATGGGGTCACCGGGGAGCTGTTTTTT
once	14	TRBD2	TRBV20-1	TRBJ2-1	CSASGAGGHNEQFF	TGCAGTGCTAGTGGAGCGGGGGGTCACAATGAGCAGTTCTTC
once	16	NA	TRBV27	TRBJ1-1	CASSLSGGVRNTEAFF	TGTGCCAGCAGTTTGTCGGGGGGCGTGAGAAACACTGAAGCTTTCTTT
NA	14	NA	TRBV12-3/TRBV12-4	TRBJ2-4	CASSFSVAKNIQYF	TGTGCCAGCAGTTTTTCAGTAGCCAAAAACATTCAGTACTTC
NA	13	NA	TRBV5-6	TRBJ2-1	CASSVGVTNEQFF	TGTGCCAGCAGTGTAGGGGTAACGAATGAGCAGTTCTTC
NA	12	NA	TRBV27	TRBJ1-2	CASSNGHYGYTF	TGTGCCAGCAGTAACGGACACTATGGCTACACCTTC
NA	16	TRBD2	TRBV18	TRBJ2-2	CASSPGTSGRSGELFF	TGTGCCAGCTCACCGGGGACTAGCGGGAGGTCCGGGGAGCTGTTTTTT
NA	14	NA	TRBV29-1	TRBJ2-2	CSVEEGHDTGELFF	TGCAGCGTGGAGGAGGGCCATGACACCGGGGAGCTGTTTTTT
NA	16	NA	TRBV19	TRBJ2-3	CASSIFGGRDTDTQYF	TGTGCCAGTAGTATATTTGGGGGGCGAGACACAGATACGCAGTATTTT
NA	14	NA	TRBV12-3/TRBV12-4	TRBJ1-2	CASSLLGAGYGYTF	TGTGCCAGCAGTTTGCTCGGGGCTGGGTATGGCTACACCTTC
once	17	TRBD1	TRBV28	TRBJ1-5	CASSMATGADSNQPQHF	TGTGCCAGCAGCATGGCTACAGGGGCCGATAGCAATCAGCCCCAGCATTTT